The 21 T cell receptor beta chains in this list originate from one sample, sequenced in a study of vaccination and CD4 T cells after COVID-19. Treatment reported: roughly 10-day PBMC culture with coronavirus spike peptide pools or control peptides (ViraFEST assay). CD4+ T lymphocytes from the unexposed donor were collected before the COVID-19 pandemic (2011-2018). The Oncomine TCR Beta short-read assay was applied to DNA of cultured CD4+ T cells. Genomic DNA extraction was carried out from cultured CD4+ T cells. In TCRdb, the PCR reads were re-called with MiXCR into one record per CDR3 protein. This repertoire shows more than 7,000 distinct CDR3 sequences, roughly 27% found once; its top ten account for about 11%. The antigens of these receptors remain unknown. What was sequenced was CD4+ T cells from blood, cultured in vitro. These receptors were taken from a human donor in good health.

The gene calls are TRBV6-2 or TRBV6-3 and TRBJ2-3, with TRBD2 identical over 12 bases. The CDR3 totals 15 residues. Trimming at V came to 6 bases and at J to 5 bases, leaving 6 bases not matched to a gene. Germline V gene lookup returns CDR1 MNHEY and CDR2 SVGEGT. The CDR3 DNA sequence: TGTGCCAGCAGCCTACTAGCGGGGGGAGGAGATACGCAGTATTTT. Its protein is CASSLLAGGGDTQYF.

This chain links TRBV27 with TRBJ2-1; unclear D gene. This CDR3 spans 20 amino acids. Per the germline V gene, CDR1 is MNHEY and CDR2 is SMNVEV (reference sequence). The V gene lost 2 bases and the J gene lost 9 bases, with 32 bases spanning the gap. The CDR3 DNA is TGTGCCAGCAGTTTAAAGTACCCTAGGCCCCCCCAATTCTACAATAGTGAGCAGTTCTTC. Its translation is CASSLKYPRPPQFYNSEQFF.

This clonotype has only a few counts. CDR3 DNA sequence: TGTGCCAGCAGTCAGCTGACGGGCCCCAGCTCCTATAATTCACCCCTCCACTTT. It specifies CASSQLTGPSSYNSPLHF. The chain joins TRBV6-1 to TRBJ1-6; no firm D call. V lost 5 bases, J lost 0 bases, and 17 bases lay in between. Germline V gene lookup returns CDR1 MNHNS and CDR2 SASEGT. The CDR3 has 18 amino acids.

The sample holds a few counts of this clonotype. The rearrangement joins TRBV24-1 to TRBJ1-3, with a tentative D call TRBD1 (5 bases). The CDR3 consists of 15 residues. Trimming took off 2 bases at V and 1 base at J, with 8 bases between the two ends. The V gene's germline CDR1 is KGHDR and CDR2 SFDVKD. The CDR3: CATSDSRQSGNTIYF. DNA for the CDR3: TGTGCCACCAGTGATTCCCGACAGTCTGGAAACACCATATATTTT.

V gene TRBV11-3 combines with J gene TRBJ2-2, with TRBD1 identical over 7 bases. Trimming at V came to 1 base and at J to 5 bases, leaving 4 bases not matched to a gene. CDR3 length: 15 residues. In germline, CDR1 is SGHNT, CDR2 YENEEA. CDR3 residues: CASSLGGQFTGELFF. The CDR3 bases are TGTGCCAGCAGCTTAGGGGGACAGTTTACCGGGGAGCTGTTTTTT.

There are a few counts of this clonotype. The V gene is TRBV27, the J gene TRBJ2-7; no reliable D call. This CDR3 region has 13 residues. Trimming took off 5 bases at V and 3 bases at J, with 11 bases between the two ends. Germline CDR1 MNHEY, CDR2 SMNVEV (reference sequence). In nucleotides, the CDR3 is TGTGCCAGCAGTCCAGGCACACACTACGAGCAGTACTTC. It specifies CASSPGTHYEQYF.

On this clonotype: Germline is not matched at one junction end, which may reflect a read error. This chain connects TRBV5-1 to TRBJ1-2, with 8 bases aligning to TRBD1. Per the germline V gene, CDR1 is SGHRS and CDR2 is YFSETQ. This CDR3 contains 14 residues. The CDR3 DNA is TGCGCCTGCAGCTTGGACAGGGAAGCAGATGGCTACACCTTC. Amino acid sequence: CACSLDREADGYTF.

This clonotype is medium-sized. The chain has TRBV7-2 and TRBJ1-1, with TRBD1 matching over 7 bases. The CDR3 runs 13 residues. V shed 1 base, J shed 5 bases, and the junction held 1 base outside the gene matches. Germline CDR1 reads SGHTA; CDR2 reads FQGNSA. CDR3 coding DNA: TGTGCCAGCAGCTTAGACAGGGGAACTGAAGCTTTCTTT. This sequence encodes CASSLDRGTEAFF.

This clonotype was seen a handful of times. The V gene is TRBV5-1, the J gene TRBJ2-5; D unclear. The CDR3 extends over 14 amino acids. From germline, CDR1 is SGHRS and CDR2 YFSETQ. Trimming took off 0 bases at V and 2 bases at J, with 8 bases between the two ends. The CDR3 spells CASSLVPGQETQYF. The CDR3 nucleotides read TGCGCCAGCAGCTTGGTCCCAGGACAAGAGACCCAGTACTTC.

This chain uses TRBV15 with TRBJ2-7, with D tentatively TRBD1 or TRBD2 (6 bases each). Germline V gives CDR1 LNHNV, CDR2 YYDKDF (reference sequence). The V and J ends lost 3 bases and 9 bases respectively, with 15 bases between them. The CDR3 has 13 amino acids. The CDR3 DNA reads as TGTGCCACCAGCAGGCCCCGGGGGCTGGGGCAGTACTTC. Translating gives CATSRPRGLGQYF.

This clonotype was seen only a few times. V is TRBV5-1 and J is TRBJ2-7, with D possibly TRBD2 on 5 matching bases. Trimming stripped 1 base from V and 0 bases from J, with 8 bases between. The CDR3 runs 14 residues. Germline CDR1 is SGHRS and CDR2 is YFSETQ. The DNA for the CDR3 is TGCGCCAGCAGCTTGATGGGGAGCTCCTACGAGCAGTACTTC. Amino acid sequence: CASSLMGSSYEQYF.

This sequence joins TRBV6-2 or TRBV6-3 and TRBJ2-5; tentatively, D is TRBD2 (7 bases). This CDR3 has 15 residues. V was trimmed by 8 bases and J by 4 bases, leaving 20 bases between them. Germline V gives CDR1 MNHEY, CDR2 SVGEGT. This chain's CDR3 is CASDPSPGGGETQYF. For the CDR3, the DNA is TGTGCCAGCGACCCCTCCCCGGGGGGCGGAGAGACCCAGTACTTC.

This clonotype is medium-sized (0.01 to 0.1%). The chain recombines TRBV20-1 with TRBJ1-6, with D possibly matching TRBD1 (5 bases). Germline assignment: CDR1 DFQATT and CDR2 SNEGSKA (reference sequence). This CDR3 has 15 amino acids. Trimming removed 5 bases from V and 0 bases from J, with 11 bases in between. The CDR3 region is CSARGTSSYNSPLHF. CDR3 DNA sequence: TGCAGTGCTCGAGGGACTAGCTCCTATAATTCACCCCTCCACTTT.

V gene TRBV20-1 combines with J gene TRBJ1-1; D not resolved. Germline values: CDR1 DFQATT, CDR2 SNEGSKA (reference sequence). The CDR3 is made up of 13 amino acids. Deletions cut 4 bases from V and 0 bases from J, with 9 bases between. As DNA, the CDR3 is TGCAGTGCTAAATTGGATTTGAACACTGAAGCTTTCTTT. It codes for CSAKLDLNTEAFF.

The CDR3 loop is CASSAGSAGETEAFF. CDR3 sequence (DNA): TGTGCCAGTAGCGCCGGGTCGGCGGGCGAGACTGAAGCTTTCTTT. The chain links TRBV19 to TRBJ1-1; D is ambiguous. This CDR3 contains 15 residues. Trimming cost V 6 bases and J 5 bases, with 19 bases left between them. Germline V gives CDR1 LNHDA, CDR2 SQIVND (reference sequence).

In its sample, this clonotype ranks as medium-sized (0.01 to 0.1%). The V gene is TRBV7-2, the J gene TRBJ1-5; D is possibly TRBD1 (6 bases). V was shortened by 5 bases and J by 7 bases, with 12 bases between the two germline ends. This CDR3 has 13 amino acids. Germline V gene data show CDR1 as SGHTA and CDR2 as FQGNSA. The CDR3 region has the DNA TGTGCCAGCAGCCAGGGGACGGGACAGCCCCAGCATTTT. Translated: CASSQGTGQPQHF.

This clonotype was observed a handful of times. The rearrangement joins TRBV28 to TRBJ2-3; D is possibly TRBD2 (6 bases). The CDR3 contains 16 residues. The V end lost 5 bases, the J end lost 1 base, and 16 bases lay between the germline ends. Germline assignment: CDR1 MDHEN and CDR2 SYDVKM. The CDR3 DNA follows: TGTGCCAGCAGTCTTATGGAGACGGGAGGCACAGATACGCAGTATTTT. Its translation is CASSLMETGGTDTQYF.

Only a few counts were recorded for this clonotype. The chain couples TRBV5-1 to TRBJ2-7; D assignment may be TRBD1 or TRBD2 (6 bases each). CDR1 is SGHRS and CDR2 is YFSETQ in the germline V gene. The ends were cut back, 4 bases at V and 1 base at J, with 12 bases in the middle. The CDR3 has 14 amino acids. In DNA, the CDR3 is TGCGCCAGCAGCCGCTTAGGGGGGTCCTACGAGCAGTACTTC. This codes for CASSRLGGSYEQYF.

This rearrangement joins TRBV6-2 or TRBV6-3 to TRBJ2-1; 13 nucleotides agree with TRBD2. There are 15 residues in the CDR3. With V trimmed by 5 bases and J by 9 bases, 7 bases remained unmatched. Germline CDR1 and CDR2: MNHEY and SVGEGT. In DNA, the CDR3 is TGTGCCAGCAGTCCGGGACTAGCGGGACATACTGAGCAGTTCTTC. Residues: CASSPGLAGHTEQFF.

This clonotype was seen more than once but under ten times. The gene calls are TRBV20-1 and TRBJ2-5; D is possibly TRBD2 (6 bases). The germline V and J ends were trimmed by 5 bases and 4 bases, with 11 bases remaining between them. The CDR3 consists of 12 residues. CDR1 and CDR2 from the germline V gene are DFQATT and SNEGSKA (reference sequence). The CDR3 DNA follows: TGCAGTGCTTGGGGAGGCGCAGAGACCCAGTACTTC. It codes for CSAWGGAETQYF.

V and J are TRBV21-1 and TRBJ2-4; the table's D call of TRBD1 was not tested on the DNA. TRBV21-1 is described as a pseudogene. This CDR3 has 13 amino acids. The CDR3 region has the DNA TGTGCCAGCAGCAGACAGGGGAAGGACATTCAGTACTTC. Translation: CASSRQGKDIQYF.